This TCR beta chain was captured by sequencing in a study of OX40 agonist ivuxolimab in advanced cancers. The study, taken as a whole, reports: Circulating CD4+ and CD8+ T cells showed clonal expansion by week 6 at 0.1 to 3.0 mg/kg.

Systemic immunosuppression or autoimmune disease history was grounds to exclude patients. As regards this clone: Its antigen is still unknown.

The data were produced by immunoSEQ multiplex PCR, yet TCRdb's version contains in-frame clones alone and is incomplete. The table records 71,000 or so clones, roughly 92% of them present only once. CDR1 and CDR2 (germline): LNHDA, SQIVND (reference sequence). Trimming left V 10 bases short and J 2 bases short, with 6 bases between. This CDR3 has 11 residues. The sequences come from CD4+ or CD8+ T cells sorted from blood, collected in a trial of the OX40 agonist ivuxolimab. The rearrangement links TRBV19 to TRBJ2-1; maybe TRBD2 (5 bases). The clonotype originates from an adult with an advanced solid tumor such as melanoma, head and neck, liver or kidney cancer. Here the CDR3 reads CATGTYNEQFF. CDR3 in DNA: TGTGCCACCGGGACCTACAATGAGCAGTTCTTC.